What follows are 27 T cell receptor beta chains derived from one specimen sequenced in a study of shared T cell receptors in the human thymus. The data were produced by immunoSEQ multiplex PCR, yet TCRdb's version contains in-frame clones alone and is incomplete. The sample lists more than 550,000 clones; around 85% were seen once. These same data were also listed under a study on human thymus T cells.

The sample comprised thymocytes. These receptors all come from a girl less than two years old with a congenital heart defect.

The V gene is TRBV5-5, the J gene TRBJ1-2; TRBD1 aligns across 7 bases. Germline lookup yields CDR1 SGHKS and CDR2 YYEKEE (reference sequence). V was pared by 5 bases and J by 0 bases, with 7 bases of the junction left unmatched. The CDR3 extends over 15 amino acids. The CDR3 sequence is CASRKMTGTNYGYTF. The CDR3 nucleotides read TGTGCCAGCAGGAAGATGACAGGGACTAACTATGGCTACACCTTC. The full variable domain, completed using reference TRBV5-5 and TRBJ1-2, is DAGVTQSPTHLIKTRGQQVTLRCSPISGHKSVSWYQQVLGQGPQFIFQYYEKEERGRGNFPDRFSARQFPNYSSELNVNALLLGDSALYLCASRKMTGTNYGYTFGSGTRLTVV.

This chain links TRBV2 with TRBJ1-1; 7 bases line up with TRBD1. V lost 9 bases, J lost 2 bases, and 6 bases stayed unmatched. The CDR3 covers 13 residues. Germline V gene lookup returns CDR1 SNHLY and CDR2 FYNNEI. CDR3 protein: CASTGERNTEAFF. CDR3 in DNA: TGTGCCAGTACAGGGGAAAGAAACACTGAAGCTTTCTTT.

This clone was detected once. The V gene is TRBV19, the J gene TRBJ2-2, with 9 positions matching TRBD1. Germline CDR1 reads LNHDA; CDR2 reads SQIVND (reference sequence). Trimming cost V 0 bases and J 6 bases; bases outside gene matches: 8. This CDR3 comprises 17 residues. The CDR3 region is CASSIDRRGQGPGELFF. The CDR3 bases are TGTGCCAGTAGTATAGATCGGCGGGGACAGGGCCCCGGGGAGCTGTTTTTT.

The chain carries TRBV28 and TRBJ2-6; 7 bases map to TRBD1. V shed 3 bases, J shed 2 bases, and the junction held 10 bases outside the gene matches. The CDR3 loop spans 18 amino acids. Germline CDR1 reads MDHEN; CDR2 reads SYDVKM. In DNA form, the CDR3 reads TGTGCCAGCAGTTTTATGAGGGGGCAAAGGGCTGGGGCCAACGTCCTGACTTTC. Amino acids: CASSFMRGQRAGANVLTF.

This rearrangement joins TRBV19 to TRBJ1-3, with TRBD1 matching over 11 bases. The V and J ends lost 5 bases and 10 bases, in that order; junction bases with no gene match: 4. The CDR3 is 13 residues long. Germline V gene data show CDR1 as LNHDA and CDR2 as SQIVND (reference sequence). CDR3 protein: CASSGDRGLTIYF. The CDR3 DNA reads TGTGCCAGTAGTGGGGACAGGGGGTTAACCATATATTTT.

V and J are TRBV28 and TRBJ1-6; D is ambiguous. V was clipped by 5 bases and J by 11 bases, with 19 bases between them. Germline V CDR1 and CDR2: MDHEN, SYDVKM. There are 15 residues in the CDR3. CDR3 region: CASSPQTDQITPLHF. DNA of the CDR3: TGTGCCAGCAGTCCTCAAACAGATCAAATCACACCCCTCCACTTT.

The chain links TRBV6-1 to TRBJ2-2, with TRBD2 identical over 8 bases. In germline, CDR1 is MNHNS, CDR2 SASEGT. CDR3 length equals 17 residues. V shed 3 bases, J shed 3 bases, and the junction held 9 bases outside the gene matches. This CDR3 reads CASSDLAREGDTGELFF. In nucleotides, the CDR3 is TGTGCCAGCAGTGATTTAGCTCGGGAGGGCGACACCGGGGAGCTGTTTTTT.

The rearrangement links TRBV4-1 to TRBJ2-1; TRBD1 aligns across 8 bases. CDR1 MGHRA and CDR2 YSYEKL come from the germline V gene. J was trimmed by 3 bases and V by 1 base; bases with no gene match: 14. This CDR3 has 19 amino acids. The CDR3: CASSQGQGAHYYYYNEQFF. CDR3 DNA sequence: TGCGCCAGCAGCCAAGGGCAGGGGGCTCACTACTACTACTACAATGAGCAGTTCTTC.

This clone has more than one count but fewer than ten. V is TRBV6-5 and J is TRBJ1-2; D is possibly TRBD1 (6 bases). Looked up from germline, CDR1 is MNHEY and CDR2 is SVGAGI. Trimming removed 7 bases from V and 4 bases from J, with 10 bases in between. This CDR3 contains 12 residues. The chain's CDR3 is CASTDRSYGYTF. The CDR3 DNA reads TGTGCCAGCACCGACAGGAGCTATGGCTACACCTTC.

V and J are TRBV4-1 and TRBJ1-1; D may be TRBD1 (6 bases). The germline V gene encodes CDR1 MGHRA and CDR2 YSYEKL. This CDR3 region has 16 residues. Between the trimmed V and J ends, which lost 0 bases and 5 bases, there was a span of 16 bases. The CDR3 loop is CASSQDARGGWTEAFF. The CDR3 coding sequence is TGCGCCAGCAGCCAAGATGCCAGGGGAGGGTGGACTGAAGCTTTCTTT.

The chain recombines TRBV18 with TRBJ2-1; 9 bases agree with TRBD1. Per the germline V gene, CDR1 is KGHSH and CDR2 is LQKENI. The CDR3 spans 18 residues. Trimming removed 1 base from V and 2 bases from J; junction bases left unmatched: 9. The CDR3 coding sequence is TGTGCCAGCTCACCACGGAACTTGGACAGGGGCCCCTACAATGAGCAGTTCTTC. Translated, it gives CASSPRNLDRGPYNEQFF. Combining the CDR3 with reference TRBV18 and TRBJ2-1 gives the whole variable domain NAGVMQNPRHLVRRRGQEARLRCSPMKGHSHVYWYRQLPEEGLKFMVYLQKENIIDESGMPKERFSAEFPKEGPSILRIQQVVRGDSAAYFCASSPRNLDRGPYNEQFFGPGTRLTVL.

This sequence joins TRBV10-3 and TRBJ1-5, with D unclear. The germline V gene encodes CDR1 ENHRY and CDR2 SYGVKD. Trimming took off 3 bases at V and 2 bases at J, with 14 bases between the two ends. The CDR3 has 16 residues. The CDR3 nucleotides read TGTGCCATCAGTGAACACAGAAAGAGGGGCAATCAGCCCCAGCATTTT. Protein sequence: CAISEHRKRGNQPQHF.

This sequence joins TRBV2 and TRBJ2-3; 7 bases map to TRBD2. The germline V gene encodes CDR1 SNHLY and CDR2 FYNNEI. This CDR3 comprises 14 residues. The V gene end was trimmed by 7 bases and the J gene end by 5 bases; junction bases not matched to a gene: 9. CDR3 in DNA: TGTGCCAGCACCCAAGCGGGGCGCGGAGATACGCAGTATTTT. It codes for CASTQAGRGDTQYF.

J is TRBJ1-2 and V is TRBV5-1; 8 nucleotides agree with TRBD1. The V gene's germline CDR1 is SGHRS and CDR2 YFSETQ. The V gene end was trimmed by 2 bases and the J gene end by 4 bases; junction bases not matched to a gene: 7. The CDR3 is 15 residues long. DNA of the CDR3: TGCGCCAGCAGCTTTTGGGTGACAGGGGCCTATGGCTACACCTTC. This translates into CASSFWVTGAYGYTF.

The chain is built from TRBV27 and TRBJ2-7; TRBD1 matches at 8 bases. The V segment lost 3 bases and the J segment 3 bases; nucleotides outside the gene matches: 16. Germline CDR1 and CDR2: MNHEY and SMNVEV (reference sequence). The CDR3 spans 18 residues. CDR3 region: CASSFWAGGISRVYEQYF. As DNA, the CDR3 is TGTGCCAGCAGTTTTTGGGCAGGGGGCATCAGTAGAGTCTACGAGCAGTACTTC.

The chain couples TRBV28 to TRBJ1-5, with 11 bases that match TRBD1. Germline trimming cut 5 bases from V and 0 bases from J; bases unmatched to any gene: 3. Per the germline V gene, CDR1 is MDHEN and CDR2 is SYDVKM. CDR3 length equals 16 residues. The CDR3 DNA reads as TGTGCCAGCAGTAGGACAGGGGGCATTAGCAATCAGCCCCAGCATTTT. Its protein is CASSRTGGISNQPQHF.

The rearrangement joins TRBV5-1 to TRBJ2-7, with TRBD1 matching 10 bases. Germline V gene data show CDR1 as SGHRS and CDR2 as YFSETQ. J lost 6 bases, V lost 4 bases, and 19 bases had no gene match. This CDR3 has 18 amino acids. The CDR3 protein is CASSPRANLPGQGSEQYF. CDR3 DNA sequence: TGCGCCAGCAGCCCCCGGGCAAACCTTCCGGGACAGGGGAGCGAGCAGTACTTC. The complete variable domain, with remaining parts taken from reference TRBV5-1 and TRBJ2-7, reads KAGVTQTPRYLIKTRGQQVTLSCSPISGHRSVSWYQQTPGQGLQFLFEYFSETQRNKGNFPGRFSGRQFSNSRSEMNVSTLELGDSALYLCASSPRANLPGQGSEQYFGPGTRLTVT.

The rearrangement joins TRBV5-1 to TRBJ1-2; 12 nucleotides agree with TRBD1. After removal of 4 bases from V and 7 bases from J, the junction contained 8 bases not matched to a gene. The CDR3 loop spans 15 amino acids. Per germline, CDR1 SGHRS and CDR2 YFSETQ. CDR3 residues: CASSGMGQGAFGYTF. CDR3 nucleotide sequence: TGCGCCAGCAGCGGGATGGGACAGGGGGCATTTGGCTACACCTTC.

This clone was seen only once. V and J are TRBV25-1 and TRBJ1-6, with D perhaps matching TRBD1 (5 bases). CDR3 length: 17 residues. CDR1 and CDR2 (germline): MGHDK, SYGVNS. V lost 8 bases to trimming and J lost 7 bases, with 24 bases between them. For the CDR3, the DNA is TGTGCCAGCTCCTCATGGAAGGGGATCGAAGAAAATTCACCCCTCCACTTT. Its protein is CASSSWKGIEENSPLHF. Supplemented by reference TRBV25-1 and TRBJ1-6, the full variable domain reads EADIYQTPRYLVIGTGKKITLECSQTMGHDKMYWYQQDPGMELHLIHYSYGVNSTEKGDLSSESTVSRIRTEHFPLTLESARPSHTSQYLCASSSWKGIEENSPLHFGNGTRLTVT.

The J gene is TRBJ1-4, the V gene TRBV28; 10 bases match TRBD1. The germline CDR1 and CDR2 sequences are MDHEN and SYDVKM. Germline trimming cut 6 bases from V and 5 bases from J; bases unmatched to any gene: 12. This CDR3 spans 17 amino acids. The CDR3 DNA sequence: TGTGCCAGCAGAGGGCGCAAGGACAGGGGGTTGAATGAAAAACTGTTTTTT. Translating gives CASRGRKDRGLNEKLFF. Full variable domain (outside the CDR3, taken from reference TRBV28 and TRBJ1-4): DVKVTQSSRYLVKRTGEKVFLECVQDMDHENMFWYRQDPGLGLRLIYFSYDVKMKEKGDIPEGYSVSREKKERFSLILESASTNQTSMYLCASRGRKDRGLNEKLFFGSGTQLSVL.

The V call is TRBV11-2, the J call TRBJ2-7; possible D gene TRBD2, 5 bases. Deletions cut 5 bases from V and 4 bases from J, with 12 bases between. From germline, CDR1 is SGHAT and CDR2 FQNNGV. The CDR3 loop spans 13 amino acids. Here the CDR3 reads CASSPYPGYEQYF. For the CDR3, the DNA is TGTGCCAGCAGCCCGTACCCGGGGTACGAGCAGTACTTC.

The chain employs TRBV5-5 and TRBJ1-6; TRBD1 matches 8 bases. V trimming: 3 bases; J trimming: 7 bases; junction bases outside the gene matches: 12. Germline CDR1 SGHKS, CDR2 YYEKEE (reference sequence). This CDR3 has 17 amino acids. CDR3 DNA sequence: TGTGCCAGCAGCTCCCTCCCGGGGGCAGGGGGCAATTCACCCCTCCACTTT. This translates into CASSSLPGAGGNSPLHF.

The CDR3 spells CASSPTQGSNTEAFF. CDR3 bases: TGTGCCAGCTCACCTACACAGGGATCGAACACTGAAGCTTTCTTT. V usage is TRBV18 and J usage is TRBJ1-1, with D possibly matching TRBD1 (6 bases). From germline, CDR1 is KGHSH and CDR2 LQKENI. The CDR3 has 15 amino acids. The V gene lost 3 bases and the J gene lost 1 base, with 12 bases spanning the gap.

The chain joins TRBV27 to TRBJ1-6; 9 bases are shared with TRBD1. J lost 0 bases, V lost 4 bases, and 13 bases had no gene match. Per germline, CDR1 MNHEY and CDR2 SMNVEV (reference sequence). The CDR3 totals 20 residues. CDR3 DNA: TGTGCCAGCAGTTGCGTTCGGGACAGGGCATTCCTCTCCTATAATTCACCCCTCCACTTT. This sequence encodes CASSCVRDRAFLSYNSPLHF.

The chain uses TRBV19 and TRBJ1-4, with TRBD1 as a possible D gene (5 bases). This CDR3 is built from 15 residues. The V and J ends lost 1 base and 1 base respectively, with 7 bases between them. Germline CDR1 is LNHDA and CDR2 is SQIVND (reference sequence). CDR3 loop: CASSIVRGTNEKLFF. The CDR3 DNA follows: TGTGCCAGTAGTATAGTTAGGGGAACTAATGAAAAACTGTTTTTT.

CDR3 loop: CASSEGQGVPPGQPQHF. The DNA of the CDR3 is TGTGCCAGCAGCGAGGGACAGGGTGTTCCTCCGGGGCAGCCCCAGCATTTT. J is TRBJ1-5 and V is TRBV7-9; 9 bases map to TRBD1. V was clipped by 5 bases and J by 7 bases; unmatched bases: 15. The CDR3 is made up of 17 amino acids. Germline V gene lookup returns CDR1 SEHNR and CDR2 FQNEAQ (reference sequence).

The V call is TRBV2, the J call TRBJ1-5; TRBD1 matches at 8 bases. V gave up 8 bases and J gave up 4 bases; unmatched junction bases: 10. The CDR3 spans 15 residues. From germline, CDR1 is SNHLY and CDR2 FYNNEI. DNA of the CDR3: TGTGCCAGCGTAGCTGACAGGGGAGGGAATCAGCCCCAGCATTTT. It is translated as CASVADRGGNQPQHF.